These 19 T cell receptor beta chains were all obtained from the same sample, sequenced in a study of response to subunit inactivated influenza vaccine. TCRdb redid the calling of the RT-PCR reads with MiXCR, one entry per CDR3 protein. The sample includes 500,000 or so distinct CDR3 sequences, approximately 17% of them seen just once. The sequencing used CD4+ T cells sorted from PBMCs, collected roughly 24 months after vaccination. The receptors were gathered from a man between 50 and 75 years old who received an inactivated influenza vaccine.

This clonotype was seen more than once but under ten times. V and J are TRBV9 and TRBJ1-6; no clear D gene. CDR3 size: 14 residues. V lost 0 bases, J lost 4 bases, and 5 bases lay in between. CDR1 is SGDLS and CDR2 is YYNGEE in the germline V gene. CDR3 region: CASSVELYNSPLHF. The CDR3 coding sequence is TGTGCCAGCAGCGTAGAGCTGTATAATTCACCCCTCCACTTT.

In this sample, this clonotype turned up a few times. The rearrangement links TRBV6-1 to TRBJ2-7; TRBD2 matches 7 bases. Unmatched junction bases numbered 8, after V lost 0 bases and J lost 6 bases. The CDR3 length is 15 residues. From germline, CDR1 is MNHNS and CDR2 SASEGT. The CDR3 spells CASSEALAGVGEQYF. CDR3 sequence (DNA): TGTGCCAGCAGTGAAGCGCTCGCGGGGGTGGGCGAGCAGTACTTC.

The chain joins TRBV6-5 to TRBJ2-7; D gene ambiguous. CDR1 MNHEY and CDR2 SVGAGI come from the germline V gene. Deletions cut 1 base from V and 6 bases from J, with 19 bases between. CDR3 size: 16 residues. This CDR3 is CASSYFSSSFLVEQYF. CDR3 in DNA: TGTGCCAGCAGTTACTTTAGCTCTTCCTTCTTAGTCGAGCAGTACTTC.

The rearrangement links TRBV5-1 to TRBJ1-2; 7 bases agree with TRBD1. CDR1 and CDR2 from the germline V gene are SGHRS and YFSETQ. V lost 0 bases and J lost 1; bases outside the gene matches: 12. CDR3 length: 18 amino acids. The CDR3 region has the DNA TGCGCCAGCAGCTTGGAGACAGGGTTGATAGGAGTTAACTATGGCTACACCTTC. Encoded protein: CASSLETGLIGVNYGYTF.

The chain uses TRBV9 and TRBJ2-3; 13 bases line up with TRBD2. With 4 bases clipped from V and 2 bases from J, the junction kept 4 bases outside the gene matches. The CDR3 covers 16 residues. Per germline, CDR1 SGDLS and CDR2 YYNGEE. The CDR3 coding sequence is TGTGCCAGCAGCCTCACTAGCGGGAGGGCCACAGATACGCAGTATTTT. This encodes CASSLTSGRATDTQYF.

This chain links TRBV7-2 with TRBJ2-3, with 12 bases fitting TRBD2. The germline V gene has CDR1 SGHTA and CDR2 FQGNSA. The CDR3 consists of 16 residues. V dropped 10 bases and J dropped 5; count of bases not matched to a gene: 13. The CDR3 region has the DNA TGTGCCAACGCGCCTAGCGGGGGGGCGAAGGTAGATACGCAGTATTTT. Amino acids: CANAPSGGAKVDTQYF.

V usage is TRBV24-1 and J usage is TRBJ2-2, with 7 bases fitting TRBD1. CDR1 and CDR2 from the germline V gene are KGHDR and SFDVKD. This CDR3 spans 14 amino acids. V lost 10 bases to trimming and J lost 3 bases; unmatched junction nucleotides: 7. CDR3 sequence: CATQTGSDTGELFF. CDR3 nucleotide sequence: TGTGCCACTCAGACAGGGTCGGACACCGGGGAGCTGTTTTTT.

There are a few counts of this clonotype. V and J are TRBV28 and TRBJ2-7, with no clear D. Trimming shortened V by 9 bases and J by 0 bases, and 18 bases separated the two germline ends. CDR1 is MDHEN, CDR2 SYDVKM, per germline. The CDR3 is 15 residues long. CDR3 nucleotides: TGTGCCAGAGCGATAGGAAGGGCGAGCTCCTACGAGCAGTACTTC. Translated: CARAIGRASSYEQYF.

This clonotype was seen more than once but under ten times. This rearrangement joins TRBV20-1 to TRBJ1-5, with D uncertain. Trimming left V 2 bases short and J 4 bases short, with 15 bases between. The CDR3 loop spans 15 amino acids. Germline CDR1 and CDR2: DFQATT and SNEGSKA (reference sequence). This chain's CDR3 is CSARYPGQVNQPQHF. The CDR3 region has the DNA TGCAGTGCTAGATACCCTGGGCAGGTTAATCAGCCCCAGCATTTT.

This clonotype was counted between two and nine times. This rearrangement joins TRBV7-2 to TRBJ2-3, with no clear D. This CDR3 contains 9 residues. CDR1 and CDR2 (germline): SGHTA, FQGNSA. The CDR3 loop is CFGLYTQYF. The CDR3 DNA reads as TGTTTCGGCCTATATACGCAGTATTTT.

This clonotype has only a few counts. The gene calls are TRBV20-1 and TRBJ1-5, with a possible D match to TRBD1 (6 bases). V lost 1 base and J lost 7, with 11 bases in between. The CDR3 has 13 residues. From germline, CDR1 is DFQATT and CDR2 SNEGSKA (reference sequence). The CDR3 coding sequence is TGCAGTGCTAGAGGGACAGTTAACCAGCCCCAGCATTTT. This codes for CSARGTVNQPQHF.

This clonotype showed up many times. This chain connects TRBV6-2 or TRBV6-3 to TRBJ2-1; 8 bases line up with TRBD2. The CDR3 length is 15 residues. Germline V gene data show CDR1 as MNHEY and CDR2 as SVGEGT. With 5 bases clipped from V and 3 bases from J, the junction kept 6 bases outside the gene matches. The CDR3 coding sequence is TGTGCCAGCAGTATTAGCGGGACCTTCTACAATGAGCAGTTCTTC. Its protein product is CASSISGTFYNEQFF.

The CDR3 coding sequence is TGTGCCAGCACCCGGGGGGGACAGGCTGTCGAGCAGTACTTC. Its protein is CASTRGGQAVEQYF. V and J are TRBV28 and TRBJ2-7, with D perhaps being TRBD1 or TRBD2 (8 bases each). This CDR3 spans 14 amino acids. Trimming stripped 7 bases from V and 6 bases from J, with 19 bases between. Germline-derived CDR1 and CDR2 are MDHEN and SYDVKM.

This clonotype has at least ten counts. The rearrangement links TRBV6-2 or TRBV6-3 to TRBJ2-5; D is uncertain. The germline V and J ends were trimmed by 2 bases and 3 bases, with 4 bases remaining between them. The CDR3 runs 12 residues. Per the germline V gene, CDR1 is MNHEY and CDR2 is SVGEGT. In DNA, the CDR3 is TGTGCCAGCAGTTACGGGAAAGAGACCCAGTACTTC. Translating gives CASSYGKETQYF.

V is TRBV20-1 and J is TRBJ1-2; 7 nucleotides agree with TRBD1. Per the germline V gene, CDR1 is DFQATT and CDR2 is SNEGSKA (reference sequence). Trimming took 1 base from V and 7 from J; bases not matched to a gene: 9. The CDR3 loop spans 14 amino acids. The CDR3 sequence: CSARGFTGESGYTF. For the CDR3, the DNA is TGCAGTGCTAGAGGTTTTACAGGGGAAAGTGGCTACACCTTC.

The table lists this clonotype with many counts. The chain is built from TRBV10-3 and TRBJ2-2; 11 nucleotides agree with TRBD1. The length of the CDR3 is 13 residues. The junction had 0 bases not matched to a gene; V was cut back by 6 bases and J by 6 bases. Germline CDR1 is ENHRY and CDR2 is SYGVKD. For the CDR3, the DNA is TGTGCCATCAGGGGACAGGGGGCCGGGGAGCTGTTTTTT. Protein: CAIRGQGAGELFF.

This clonotype occurred many times. The chain employs TRBV7-2 and TRBJ2-2; 12 bases agree with TRBD2. Trimming removed 2 bases from V and 4 bases from J; junction bases left unmatched: 5. This CDR3 has 17 amino acids. Germline values: CDR1 SGHTA, CDR2 FQGNSA. The CDR3 sequence: CASSLRLAGVTTGELFF. The CDR3 DNA reads TGTGCCAGCAGCTTACGACTAGCGGGAGTAACCACCGGGGAGCTGTTTTTT.

The CDR3 spells CASSKRLAGEPGWAKNIQYF. CDR3 nucleotide sequence: TGTGCCAGCAGCAAAAGACTAGCGGGGGAACCGGGGTGGGCCAAAAACATTCAGTACTTC. This sequence joins TRBV12-3 or TRBV12-4 and TRBJ2-4; 12 positions agree with TRBD2. V lost 6 bases and J lost 1; bases outside the gene matches: 16. There are 20 residues in the CDR3.

There are a few counts of this clonotype. V gene TRBV14 combines with J gene TRBJ2-4; D unclear. V lost 0 bases, J lost 3 bases, and 12 bases lay in between. This CDR3 region has 16 residues. Germline V CDR1 and CDR2: SGHDN, FVKESK. CDR3 sequence: CASSQDIGLGKNIQYF. Written as DNA, the CDR3 is TGTGCCAGCAGCCAAGATATAGGGCTTGGCAAAAACATTCAGTACTTC.